This TCR beta chain is from a study of cytomegalovirus exposure and HLA in healthy donors. Points from the study as a whole: Sequencing probably produced one cluster of sequence variants that were highly shared. In an earlier analysis, most TCR beta V segments were productive about 87% or about 30% of the time. Reportedly, diagnosis of cytomegalovirus status by the classifier showed high specificity and sensitivity.

Of note for this clone: The target antigen is unknown.

A multiplex PCR was run with 60 Vbeta primers and 13 Jbeta primers. Data came from immunoSEQ multiplex PCR; TCRdb stores just in-frame clones and leaves some out. The table includes about 190,000 clones, more than 70% detected once. The specimen sequenced was PBMCs. The sequence was collected from a boy between 10 and 17 years old in good health and CMV-seronegative.

The CDR3 DNA sequence: TGTGCCAGCTCACCAACCCGGACTAGCGGACTCACAGATACGCAGTATTTT. This codes for CASSPTRTSGLTDTQYF. The chain has TRBV18 and TRBJ2-3; TRBD2 aligns across 10 bases. J gave up 2 bases and V 2 bases, and 7 bases lay outside the gene matches. This CDR3 is 17 amino acids long. The germline gives CDR1 KGHSH, CDR2 LQKENI.